The subject of this entry is one T cell receptor (beta chain). This clonotype turned up a few times. Its antigen remains undetermined. No much larger clone is present one base from it, and per-base qualities are unavailable. These data come from a study of identical twins (dated by TCRdb to the mid-2010s). General notes on the study: To test whether fetal clonotypes persist, this study deep-sequenced TCR alpha and beta repertoires from monozygotic twins, from unrelated adults of various ages, and from cord blood. To rule out contamination, the twin experiments were replicated at different times with different library preparation protocols. Study-level results and caveats: Zero-insertion analyses could be partly confounded by invariant T cells such as MAIT and iNKT, although diverse VJ usage argued against such confounding for most clonotypes. Conclusions relied on cross-sectional statistical analysis, since the same donors could not be followed over many years. Compared with coincidental sharing between unrelated individuals, an excess of low generation-probability sequences was observed among out-of-frame TCR alpha sequences shared between twins. A weaker excess of twin sharing was found in beta out-of-frame sequences because the signal-to-noise ratio was lowered by fewer shared sequences. Out-of-frame TCR alpha sharing in monozygotic twins was systematically underestimated by recombination models, whereas sharing between unrelated individuals was in agreement with the recombination models. Abundant cord blood beta clonotypes had fewer insertions, young adult naive repertoires showed a similar but weaker trend, and memory repertoires showed no such trend.

The library was built by means of 5' RACE. TCRdb lists the instrument as Illumina HiSeq 2000. A universal primer binding site was added through template switching, and the final cDNA carried a unique molecular identifier so that TCR cDNA molecules could be counted accurately. Specific primers in the conserved constant-segment region were used to synthesize first-strand cDNA for TCR alpha and beta chains. To control for contamination, every cDNA library was double barcoded, receiving both a SMART-Mk sample barcode and Illumina barcodes. TruSeq adapter sequences, together with Illumina sample barcodes, were added in two successive PCR steps. The Illumina HiSeq platform was used with custom primers to sequence TCR alpha and beta cDNA libraries. As for the authors' bioinformatics: MiGEC was used to process raw reads and extract unique molecular identifiers, and MiXCR was used to find CDR3 positions. For each individual, recombination models were inferred using an EM algorithm with the repgenHMM and IGoR tools. Shared clonotype analysis was performed with the tcR package in R, normalizing sharing by the product of cloneset sizes. Out-of-frame nonproductive sequences were analyzed to study raw recombination free of thymic and clonal selection effects. TCRdb reprocessing: public reads trimmed at Q25 with fastp, clones called with MiXCR, in-frame beta chains kept. For every CDR3 protein sequence, its rows merge into one entry that carries the most common genes and DNA. Clone size and V and J calls follow TCRdb, not the original study. The sample yields approximately 230,000 distinct CDR3 sequences; more than 12% were counted once. About 9% of the sample belongs to the ten largest clones.

All donors were healthy Caucasians. Using Miltenyi CD45RO+ enrichment and human naive T-cell isolation kits, memory (CD45RO+) and naive T cells were isolated from PBMC. This clonotype originated in a woman under 30 in good health. Input material: memory (CD45RO+) T cells sorted from blood. According to the study, the label for this sample's cell subset or site signals: CD45RO+ enriched T cells.

In nucleotide form, the sequence is TGCAGTGCTAGTGAGGGGACGGGCACAGATACGCAGTATTTT. Its translation reads: CSASEGTGTDTQYF. The chain joins TRBV20-1 to TRBJ2-3; the D element could tentatively be TRBD1 or TRBD2, as 5 bases agree for each. The CDR3 runs 14 amino acids, cysteine and phenylalanine included. Only the CDR3 DNA stays, 42 bases, in frame from base 1. Based on the germline V gene (reference sequence), the CDR1 and CDR2 sequences are DFQATT and SNEGSKA. V is reduced by 3 bases and J by 1 base, leaving a spacing of 11 bases between them.